This T cell receptor (beta chain) was profiled in a study of T cell changes during pregnancy in multiple sclerosis. Method: immunoSEQ multiplex PCR; TCRdb's copy keeps in-frame clones and lacks some. The sample comprises over 70,000 clones, around 93% of which are singletons, and roughly 1.9% rests with the top ten. Germline V CDR1 and CDR2: MGHDK, SYGVNS. This CDR3 has 13 amino acids. V lost 6 bases and J lost 6, with 11 bases in between. Source: peripheral blood, taken in the first trimester of pregnancy. This chain joins TRBV25-1 and TRBJ1-4, with D tentatively TRBD1 (6 bases). This clonotype was obtained from a female donor in good health, enrolled as a control in a pregnancy study. CDR3 sequence reads: CASSRGGYEKLFF. The CDR3 DNA is TGTGCCAGCAGCAGGGGTGGTTATGAAAAACTGTTTTTT.